This T cell receptor (beta chain) was sequenced during a study of shared clonotypes between healthy human individuals. In the study overall: With ages of 18 to 49, the donors were a couple of women and three men.

On this clone: Antigen unknown.

Using immunoSEQ multiplex PCR, the repertoire was profiled, and TCRdb retains in-frame clones only, with some absent. The sample records millions of clones, 90% to 95% being singletons. CD4+ cells yielded CD45RA+ naive and CD45RA-negative memory subsets. The CDR3 has 14 amino acids. V was cut by 0 bases and J by 2 bases, with 6 bases left in between. CDR1 SGHRS and CDR2 YFSETQ come from the germline V gene. Study-wide results and limits: Among non-shared clonotypes, generation probabilities were lower than among those shared by all four donors.

The V call is TRBV5-1, the J call TRBJ2-1; D is undetermined. The sequence was collected from a man younger than 35 in good health. Sequencing input: naive CD4+ T cells sorted from blood. The subset was: CD45RA+ positively selected. CDR3 amino acids: CASSLEFPYNEQFF. CDR3 in DNA: TGCGCCAGCAGCTTGGAATTCCCCTACAATGAGCAGTTCTTC.